This T cell receptor (beta chain) was observed in a study of human T cells and chemical hapten exposure. Study at large: On the upper back, patch tests were applied with 0.01% DPC and read at 6 days. Regarding the study as a whole: While controls formed fewer of them, expanded TCRs formed significantly more large CDR3 similarity clusters.

There are 16 residues in the CDR3. Germline assignment: CDR1 SGHKS and CDR2 YYEKEE (reference sequence). Trimming took off 0 bases at V and 4 bases at J, with 13 bases between the two ends. Notes on this clonotype: What it binds is not known.

Time point meaning: pre-sensitization, week 0. Treatment defined: therapeutic diphenylcyclopropenone sensitization with weekly scalp DPC. Unseparated into fractions, whole blood served as the source from which total RNA was extracted. As the library was built, unique molecular identifiers were attached to individual cDNA molecules. TCRdb fed the RACE reads into MiXCR, producing one record per CDR3 protein. The table includes 250,000 to 300,000 distinct CDR3 sequences, roughly 7.7% detected once. This TCR was sampled from a man aged 18 to 35 with alopecia areata. Some clones in this sample may be carry-over from other donors' samples. The chain joins TRBV5-5 to TRBJ2-2; D is unresolved. The sample in question was whole blood, obtained in connection with sensitization to the hapten diphenylcyclopropenone (DPC). CDR3: CASSLELAPRTGELFF. Here the CDR3 DNA reads TGTGCCAGCAGCTTGGAGCTCGCTCCGCGCACCGGGGAGCTGTTTTTT.